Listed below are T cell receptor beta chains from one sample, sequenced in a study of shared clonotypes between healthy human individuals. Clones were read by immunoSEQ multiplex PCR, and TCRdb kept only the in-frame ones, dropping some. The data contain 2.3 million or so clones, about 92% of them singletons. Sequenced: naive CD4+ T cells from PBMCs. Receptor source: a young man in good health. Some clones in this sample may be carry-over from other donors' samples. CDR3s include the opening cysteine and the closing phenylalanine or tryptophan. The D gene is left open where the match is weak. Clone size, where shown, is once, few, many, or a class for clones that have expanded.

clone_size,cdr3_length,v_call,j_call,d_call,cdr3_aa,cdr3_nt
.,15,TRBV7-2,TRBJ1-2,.,CASSLMGGAFYGYTF,TGTGCCAGCAGCTTAATGGGAGGGGCGTTCTATGGCTACACCTTC
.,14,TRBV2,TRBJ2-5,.,CASSETTLRETQYF,TGTGCCAGCAGTGAGACAACCCTCCGCGAGACCCAGTACTTC
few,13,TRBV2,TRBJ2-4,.,CASSGVAKNIQYF,TGTGCCAGCAGTGGGGTAGCCAAAAACATTCAGTACTTC
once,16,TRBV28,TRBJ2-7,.,CASSSPFSNRDYEQYF,TGTGCCAGCAGTTCGCCTTTTAGCAACCGAGACTACGAGCAGTACTTC
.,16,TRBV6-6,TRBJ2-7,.,CASSYSIFSPTYEQYF,TGTGCCAGCAGTTACTCGATTTTTTCACCTACCTACGAGCAGTACTTC
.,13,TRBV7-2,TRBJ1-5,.,CASSLTRDQPQHF,TGTGCCAGCAGCTTAACCAGGGATCAGCCCCAGCATTTT
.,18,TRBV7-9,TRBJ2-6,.,CASSRTWRGAPGANVLTF,TGTGCCAGCAGCCGAACATGGCGGGGCGCCCCTGGGGCCAACGTCCTGACTTTC
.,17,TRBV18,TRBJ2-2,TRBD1,CASSPVRGPGNTGELFF,TGTGCCAGCTCACCTGTTAGGGGGCCAGGGAACACCGGGGAGCTGTTTTTT
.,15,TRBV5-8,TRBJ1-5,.,CASSYRGLGNQPQHF,TGTGCCAGCAGCTATCGCGGCCTAGGGAATCAGCCCCAGCATTTT
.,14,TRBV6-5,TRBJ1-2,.,CASSPRADYYGYTF,TGTGCCAGCAGCCCTCGGGCAGACTACTATGGCTACACCTTC
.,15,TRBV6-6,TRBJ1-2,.,CANSDSTGLSYGYTF,TGTGCCAACTCGGACTCTACAGGGTTGAGCTATGGCTACACCTTC
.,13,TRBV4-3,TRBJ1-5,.,CASSQGRYQPQHF,TGCGCCAGCAGCCAGGGACGGTATCAGCCCCAGCATTTT
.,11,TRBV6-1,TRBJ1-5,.,CATRGTGPQHF,TGTGCCACCCGGGGAACAGGGCCCCAGCATTTT
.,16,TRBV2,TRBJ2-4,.,CASSGYLGPAKNIQYF,TGTGCCAGCTCGGGCTATTTGGGGCCGGCCAAAAACATTCAGTACTTC
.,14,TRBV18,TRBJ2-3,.,CASSHLTSSDTQYF,TGTGCCAGCTCGCACTTGACTAGTTCGGATACGCAGTATTTT
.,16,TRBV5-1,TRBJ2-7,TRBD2,CASSPPGAAGGYEQYF,TGCGCCAGCAGCCCTCCCGGGGCAGCGGGAGGATACGAGCAGTACTTC
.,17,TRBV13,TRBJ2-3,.,CASSSLARGTSTDTQYF,TGTGCCAGCAGCTCCCTAGCCAGGGGCACTAGCACAGATACGCAGTATTTT
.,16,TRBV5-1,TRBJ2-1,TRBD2,CASSLDPSGIHNEQFF,TGCGCCAGCAGCTTGGATCCTAGCGGGATCCACAATGAGCAGTTCTTC
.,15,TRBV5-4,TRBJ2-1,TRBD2,CASSLSTSALDEQFF,TGTGCCAGCAGCTTGAGTACTAGCGCTTTGGATGAGCAGTTCTTC
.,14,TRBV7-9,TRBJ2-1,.,CASSPRTSYNEQFF,TGTGCCAGCAGCCCGCGCACCTCCTACAATGAGCAGTTCTTC
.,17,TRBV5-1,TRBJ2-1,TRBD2,CASSLGLAGSSYNEQFF,TGCGCCAGCAGCCTGGGACTAGCGGGAAGCTCCTACAATGAGCAGTTCTTC
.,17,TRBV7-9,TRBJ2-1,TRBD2,CASSLGLGGSSYNEQFF,TGTGCCAGCAGCTTAGGATTAGGCGGGAGCTCCTACAATGAGCAGTTCTTC
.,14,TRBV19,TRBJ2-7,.,CASKVTGPTYEQYF,TGTGCCAGTAAGGTGACAGGACCCACCTACGAGCAGTACTTC
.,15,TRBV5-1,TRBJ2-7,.,CASSLARAPSFEQYF,TGCGCCAGCAGCTTGGCCAGAGCCCCTTCCTTCGAGCAGTACTTC
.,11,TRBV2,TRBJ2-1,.,CASSARNEQFF,TGTGCCAGCAGTGCCCGAAATGAGCAGTTCTTC
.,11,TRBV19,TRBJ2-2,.,CASSISGELFF,TGTGCCAGTAGTATAAGCGGGGAGCTGTTTTTT
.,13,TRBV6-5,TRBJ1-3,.,CASAPDSGNTIYF,TGTGCCAGCGCACCTGACTCTGGAAACACCATATATTTT
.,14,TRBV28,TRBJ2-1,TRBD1,CASSSTGTGAGQFF,TGTGCCAGCAGTTCTACCGGGACAGGGGCGGGACAGTTCTTC
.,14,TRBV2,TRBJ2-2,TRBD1,CASGWDRSTGELFF,TGTGCCAGCGGTTGGGACAGAAGCACCGGGGAGCTGTTTTTT
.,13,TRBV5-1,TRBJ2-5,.,CASKRTPQETQYF,TGCGCCAGCAAAAGGACGCCCCAAGAGACCCAGTACTTC
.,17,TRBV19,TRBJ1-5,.,CASSKGRVNYSNQPQHF,TGTGCCAGTAGTAAGGGCAGGGTAAACTATAGCAATCAGCCCCAGCATTTT
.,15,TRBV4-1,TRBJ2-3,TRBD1,CASSQVQTGTDTQYF,TGCGCCAGCAGCCAGGTACAGACAGGGACAGATACGCAGTATTTT
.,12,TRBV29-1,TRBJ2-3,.,CSVEEGPDTQYF,TGCAGCGTTGAGGAGGGTCCAGATACGCAGTATTTT
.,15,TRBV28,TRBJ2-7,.,CASMRRVRTASEQYF,TGTGCCAGCATGAGAAGGGTTAGGACGGCAAGCGAGCAGTACTTC
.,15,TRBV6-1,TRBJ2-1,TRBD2,CASSFSGSSYNEQFF,TGTGCCAGCAGTTTTAGCGGGAGCTCCTACAATGAGCAGTTCTTC
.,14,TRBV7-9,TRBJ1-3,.,CASSPSRGGNTIYF,TGTGCCAGCAGCCCCAGCCGGGGCGGAAACACCATATATTTT
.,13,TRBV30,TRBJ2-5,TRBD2,CARGEGYQETQYF,TGTGCCCGCGGGGAGGGGTACCAAGAGACCCAGTACTTC
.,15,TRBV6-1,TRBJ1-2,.,CASSEGGGRHYGYTF,TGTGCCAGCAGTGAAGGGGGGGGACGTCACTATGGCTACACCTTC
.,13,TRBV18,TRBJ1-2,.,CASSGRIYYGYTF,TGTGCCAGCTCCGGGCGGATATACTATGGCTACACCTTC
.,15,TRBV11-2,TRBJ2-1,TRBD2,CASSPAGGAYNEQFF,TGTGCCAGCAGCCCCGCCGGGGGGGCCTACAATGAGCAGTTCTTC
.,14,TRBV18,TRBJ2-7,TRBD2,CASSTGAGGDEQYF,TGTGCCAGCTCGACCGGGGCGGGAGGCGACGAGCAGTACTTC
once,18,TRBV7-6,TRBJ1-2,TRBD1,CASSPMTGPAVYVSGYTF,TGTGCCAGCAGCCCTATGACAGGGCCCGCCGTGTATGTCTCTGGCTACACCTTC
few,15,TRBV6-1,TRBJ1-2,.,CASSEAQGRNYGYTF,TGTGCCAGCAGTGAAGCGCAGGGACGGAACTATGGCTACACCTTC
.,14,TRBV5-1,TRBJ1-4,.,CASSLVGVDEKLFF,TGCGCCAGCAGCTTGGTGGGGGTTGATGAAAAACTGTTTTTT
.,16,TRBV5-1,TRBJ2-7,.,CASSPSAGRGSYEQYF,TGCGCCAGCAGCCCGTCTGCGGGACGTGGTTCCTACGAGCAGTACTTC
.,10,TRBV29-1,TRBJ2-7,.,CSGGNHEQYF,TGCAGTGGGGGGAACCACGAGCAGTACTTC
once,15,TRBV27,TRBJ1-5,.,CASSLQGSSNQPQHF,TGTGCCAGCAGTTTACAGGGGAGCAGCAATCAGCCCCAGCATTTT
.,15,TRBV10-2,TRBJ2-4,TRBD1,CASSELRQGWSIQYF,TGCGCCAGCAGTGAGTTACGACAGGGTTGGAGCATTCAGTACTTC
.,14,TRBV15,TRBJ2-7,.,CATSRDDGTYEQYF,TGTGCCACCAGCAGAGATGACGGTACCTACGAGCAGTACTTC
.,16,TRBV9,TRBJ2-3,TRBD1,CASSVSRDRGTDTQYF,TGTGCCAGCAGCGTATCCAGGGACAGGGGTACAGATACGCAGTATTTT
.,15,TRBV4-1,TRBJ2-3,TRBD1,CASSQDVQGADTQYF,TGCGCCAGCAGCCAAGACGTGCAGGGGGCAGATACGCAGTATTTT
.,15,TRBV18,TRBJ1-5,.,CASSPGQGLGQPQHF,TGTGCCAGCTCACCAGGGCAGGGACTTGGCCAGCCCCAGCATTTT
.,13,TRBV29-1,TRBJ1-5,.,CSVGVESNQPQHF,TGCAGCGTGGGGGTAGAGAGCAATCAGCCCCAGCATTTT
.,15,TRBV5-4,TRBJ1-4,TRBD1,CASSPAGGTNEKLFF,TGTGCCAGCAGCCCAGCAGGGGGCACTAATGAAAAACTGTTTTTT
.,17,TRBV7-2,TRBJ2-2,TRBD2,CASSSGLAGFNTGELFF,TGTGCCAGCAGCTCCGGACTAGCGGGATTTAACACCGGGGAGCTGTTTTTT
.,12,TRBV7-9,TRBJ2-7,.,CASSLSANEQYF,TGTGCCAGCAGCTTATCTGCAAACGAGCAGTACTTC
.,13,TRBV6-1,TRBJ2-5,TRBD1,CASTNRGQETQYF,TGTGCCAGCACCAACAGGGGCCAAGAGACCCAGTACTTC